The table lists the clone carrying this T cell receptor (beta chain) with a few counts. What it recognizes is unknown. The repertoire was sequenced with immunoSEQ multiplex PCR; TCRdb's copy has only in-frame clones and lacks some. The table includes 120,000 to 150,000 clones, approximately 78% detected once. V lost 10 bases, J lost 5 bases, and 12 bases lay in between. The CDR3 spans 12 residues. From germline, CDR1 is PRHDT and CDR2 FYEKMQ (reference sequence). This specimen belongs to a study of T cell responses to AZD1222 COVID-19 vaccine. Study results and caveats: White British donors predominated, females outnumbered males, and clonal diversity was possibly underestimated.

The rearrangement links TRBV13 to TRBJ1-3, with D unresolved. Sequencing was performed on peripheral blood, taken on day 0 of MenACWY control vaccination. The receptor's source is an adult in good health. In nucleotides, the CDR3 is TGTGCCACCGACCCCGGCCGAAACACCATATATTTT. Its translation is CATDPGRNTIYF.